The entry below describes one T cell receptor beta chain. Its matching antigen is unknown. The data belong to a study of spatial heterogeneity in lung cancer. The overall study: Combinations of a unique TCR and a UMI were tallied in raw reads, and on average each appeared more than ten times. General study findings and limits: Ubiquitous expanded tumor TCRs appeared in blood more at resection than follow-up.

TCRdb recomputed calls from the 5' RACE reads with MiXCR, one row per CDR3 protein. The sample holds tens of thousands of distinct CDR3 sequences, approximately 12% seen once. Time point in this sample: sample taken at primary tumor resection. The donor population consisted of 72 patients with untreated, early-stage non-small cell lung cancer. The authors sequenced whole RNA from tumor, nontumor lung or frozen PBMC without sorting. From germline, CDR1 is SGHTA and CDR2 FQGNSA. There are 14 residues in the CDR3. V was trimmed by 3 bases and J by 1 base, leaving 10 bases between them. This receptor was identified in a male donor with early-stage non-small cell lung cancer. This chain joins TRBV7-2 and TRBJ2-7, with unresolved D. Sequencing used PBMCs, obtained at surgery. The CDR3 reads CASSFDGYSYEQYF. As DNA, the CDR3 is TGTGCCAGCAGCTTTGACGGGTATTCCTACGAGCAGTACTTC.